This is a list of T cell receptor beta chains from one sample in a study of blood T cell repertoires in COVID-19. Assay: immunoSEQ multiplex PCR; the TCRdb copy retains only in-frame clones and omits some. The table shows around 260,000 clones, with 75% to 90% occurring only once. The sequenced sample consisted of peripheral blood. The origin of the receptors is a woman in her forties who had recovered from COVID-19. CDR3s include the opening cysteine and the closing phenylalanine or tryptophan. A D gene is named only where the DNA matches it firmly. A clone size is listed for some rows: how often the clone was seen (once, few, many), or a class if it is expanded.

NA,TRBV7-9,TRBJ2-2,once,TGTGCCAGCAGCTTATCGGGGATGTTTACCGGGGAGCTGTTTTTT,CASSLSGMFTGELFF
NA,TRBV19,TRBJ1-2,NA,TGTGCCAGTAGTTCCCGCTTCGGTGGCTACACCTTC,CASSSRFGGYTF
NA,TRBV10-3,TRBJ2-1,NA,TGTGCCATCAGGCCCAATGAACAGGTGAGCTCCTACAATGAGCAGTTCTTC,CAIRPNEQVSSYNEQFF
NA,TRBV5-1,TRBJ2-5,NA,TGCGCCAGCAGCTTGGCCCAAACCGGGGTGCGACGGGAGACCCAGTACTTC,CASSLAQTGVRRETQYF
NA,TRBV28,TRBJ2-7,many,TGTGCCAGCAGTCCCTCTCTCGGCGAGCAGTACTTC,CASSPSLGEQYF
TRBD2,TRBV7-6,TRBJ2-3,NA,TGTGCCAGCACCCCGCGGGAGGGGTTGGCAGATACGCAGTATTTT,CASTPREGLADTQYF
NA,TRBV29-1,TRBJ2-7,NA,TGCAGCGTTGGGGGCGGTAAGGGCTACGAGCAGTACTTC,CSVGGGKGYEQYF
TRBD1,TRBV6-2/TRBV6-3,TRBJ1-2,NA,TGTGCCAGCAGTTACTCGACGGCCAGGGGGTGGAGTGGCTACACCTTC,CASSYSTARGWSGYTF
NA,TRBV9,TRBJ2-1,NA,TGTGCCAGCAGCGTAGTTTTCGGGTCTCATGAGCAGTTCTTC,CASSVVFGSHEQFF
NA,TRBV7-9,TRBJ2-1,NA,TGTGCCACGTTGGCTATAGGGGGAACTAACAATGAGCAGTTCTTC,CATLAIGGTNNEQFF
NA,TRBV28,TRBJ1-2,NA,TGTGCTTCCGGCGCCCTAAGGGGAGGCTATGGCTACACCTTC,CASGALRGGYGYTF
TRBD2,TRBV28,TRBJ2-3,NA,TGTGCCAGCAGTTTCGAGCGGGGGACAGATACGCAGTATTTT,CASSFERGTDTQYF
TRBD2,TRBV7-9,TRBJ2-7,NA,TGTGCCAGCAGCTTAGCTACTATTCCTAGCGGTTTAACCTTC,CASSLATIPSGLTF
NA,TRBV19,TRBJ2-7,few,TGTGCCAGGGAGGGGGCAGATGGCCCTAAAAACGAGCAGTACTTC,CAREGADGPKNEQYF
TRBD1,TRBV7-9,TRBJ2-7,once,TGTGCCAGCAGCTTTCGAGGACAGGGGTCCTACGAGCAGTACTTC,CASSFRGQGSYEQYF
NA,TRBV30,TRBJ1-2,NA,TGTGCCTGGAGTGTAACAGGGAACTATGGCTACACCTTC,CAWSVTGNYGYTF
NA,TRBV3-1/TRBV3-2,TRBJ2-7,NA,TGTGCCAGCAGCCAAGAATCGAGGCAGTACTTC,CASSQESRQYF
TRBD2,TRBV3-1/TRBV3-2,TRBJ2-3,NA,TGTGCCAGCGGAAAGACTAGCGGGAGCACAGATACGCAGTATTTT,CASGKTSGSTDTQYF
NA,TRBV5-6,TRBJ1-5,once,TGTGCCAGCAGCCTCTCCGGTCAGCCCCAGCATTTT,CASSLSGQPQHF
TRBD2,TRBV5-1,TRBJ2-1,once,TGCGCCAGCAGCAAGCCGGGACTAGGGGGGATTAATGAGCAGTTCTTC,CASSKPGLGGINEQFF
NA,TRBV6-5,TRBJ2-1,NA,TGTGCCAGCAGTCCATACGGCCGGGATGGAGAGCAGTTCTTC,CASSPYGRDGEQFF
NA,TRBV12-5,TRBJ2-3,NA,TGTGCTAGTGGTTTGGAGGGGCTTGCAGATACGCAGTATTTT,CASGLEGLADTQYF
TRBD1,TRBV5-1,TRBJ2-2,NA,TGCGCCAGCAGCATTGGACAGGGGAGTACCGGGGAGCTGTTTTTT,CASSIGQGSTGELFF
TRBD2,TRBV7-3,TRBJ2-3,NA,TGTGCCAGCAGCCCATTGGGGACTAGCGGGAGCCCCACAGATACGCAGTATTTT,CASSPLGTSGSPTDTQYF
TRBD1,TRBV28,TRBJ2-2,NA,TGTGCCAGCAGACCGGGACAGGTGAACACCGGGGAGCTGTTTTTT,CASRPGQVNTGELFF
TRBD2,TRBV2,TRBJ2-7,NA,TGTGCCAGCAGTGAAGAGGCTAGCGGGGATTACGAGCAGTACTTC,CASSEEASGDYEQYF
TRBD2,TRBV18,TRBJ2-1,NA,TGTGCCAGCTCACCAAGCGAGGGACTAGCTAACAATGAGCAGTTCTTC,CASSPSEGLANNEQFF
TRBD2,TRBV2,TRBJ2-7,NA,TGTGCCAGCAGTGAAGCACTAGCGCTGTACGAGCAGTACTTC,CASSEALALYEQYF